The clone carrying this TCR beta chain was observed a handful of times. No antigen is known for it. This sample is drawn from a study of CD8+ T cells in alopecia areata. Study information: The study gave treated patients oral tofacitinib at 5 to 10 mg twice daily.

Germline CDR1 SQVTM, CDR2 ANQGSEA. Trimming took 8 bases from V and 8 from J, leaving 24 bases between them. The CDR3 contains 14 residues. cDNA serving as the sequencing template came from extracted, reverse transcribed RNA. Sequencing was performed with immunoSEQ multiplex PCR; in TCRdb, only in-frame clones are kept and a portion is missing. Of about 150,000 clones listed, about 60% are singletons. General observations from the study: Normal scalp had lower clonality than lesional scalp, with alopecia totalis/universalis lesions showing this most strongly. Sequenced scalp T cells also include alphabeta T cells resident in normal skin.

The chain links TRBV29-1 to TRBJ1-2; D uncertain. This sequence was found in a human donor with alopecia areata. This sample comprised CD4+ T cells sorted from blood, obtained at week 0. This CDR3 reads CSTWESTLLKGYTF. In DNA form, the CDR3 reads TGCAGCACGTGGGAATCCACCCTGCTGAAAGGCTACACCTTC.